A single T cell receptor (beta chain) is shown here with its context. Germline assignment: CDR1 SQVTM and CDR2 ANQGSEA. This CDR3 contains 11 residues. V was pared by 2 bases and J by 1 base, with 2 bases between. This entry belongs to a study of cytomegalovirus exposure and HLA in healthy donors. The primer mix had 60 Vbeta and 13 Jbeta primers. The table came from immunoSEQ multiplex PCR; TCRdb's copy has only in-frame clones and leaves some out. The table lists roughly 130,000 clones, 88% of them singletons. The chain combines TRBV29-1 with TRBJ1-1; D unresolved. Sequencing used PBMCs. This TCR was recovered from a woman between 40 and 50 years old in good health and CMV-seronegative. CDR3 nucleotide sequence: TGCAGCGTTGAACGGAACACTGAAGCTTTCTTT. Translation: CSVERNTEAFF. Variable domain in full (rest from reference TRBV29-1 and TRBJ1-1): SAVISQKPSRDICQRGTSLTIQCQVDSQVTMMFWYRQQPGQSLTLIATANQGSEATYESGFVIDKFPISRPNLTFSTLTVSNMSPEDSSIYLCSVERNTEAFFGQGTRLTVV.